This T cell receptor (beta chain) came from a study of T cells after yellow fever vaccination. TCRdb reanalysed the 5' RACE reads using MiXCR and keeps one entry per CDR3 protein. The sample includes some 390,000 distinct CDR3 sequences, 18% seen only once; the top ten take about 18%. This clonotype was picked up a small number of times. Per germline, CDR1 DFQATT and CDR2 SNEGSKA (reference sequence). The CDR3 covers 16 residues. The ends lost 6 bases at V and 0 bases at J; junction bases unmatched: 8. V usage is TRBV20-1 and J usage is TRBJ1-6; 7 nucleotides align to TRBD1. The receptor was derived from a man between 18 and 35 years old who received the YFV17D yellow fever vaccine. The sequences come from PBMCs, collected before the yellow fever booster vaccination. CDR3 loop: CSASGQASSYNSPLHF. The CDR3, as DNA: TGCAGTGCCAGTGGACAGGCGAGCTCCTATAATTCACCCCTCCACTTT.